A single sample gave rise to the 3 T cell receptor beta chains below, sequenced in a study of T cell responses to AZD1222 COVID-19 vaccine. Profiled with immunoSEQ multiplex PCR; TCRdb holds only in-frame clones, not every one. This sample has over 100,000 clones, with more than 75% found just once. Specimen: peripheral blood, collected on day 0 of AZD1222 vaccination. These receptors were taken from an adult in good health.

The V gene is TRBV5-1, the J gene TRBJ1-1, with a tentative D call TRBD1 (5 bases). This CDR3 is 14 amino acids long. The V gene's germline CDR1 is SGHRS and CDR2 YFSETQ. The germline V and J ends were trimmed by 4 bases and 1 base, with 11 bases remaining between them. CDR3 sequence reads: CASSPGLRNTEAFF. As DNA, the CDR3 is TGCGCCAGCAGCCCGGGGCTCCGGAACACTGAAGCTTTCTTT.

The chain links TRBV7-8 to TRBJ1-1, with 7 bases matching TRBD1. The trim removed 5 bases at V and 3 bases at J, leaving 15 bases unmatched. The germline V gene encodes CDR1 SGHVS and CDR2 FQNEAQ. This CDR3 comprises 17 residues. Here the CDR3 DNA reads TGTGCCAGCAGCCCCAGGGGGGGGCAGGGCGGGCACACTGAAGCTTTCTTT. Residues: CASSPRGGQGGHTEAFF.

The chain employs TRBV6-5 and TRBJ1-2; possible D gene TRBD1, 5 bases. The V and J ends lost 4 bases and 1 base respectively, with 16 bases between them. The CDR3 has 16 amino acids. Germline assignment: CDR1 MNHEY and CDR2 SVGAGI. The CDR3, as DNA: TGTGCCAGCAGTTTGAATTCCGGGACCTATAACTATGGCTACACCTTC. Residues: CASSLNSGTYNYGYTF.